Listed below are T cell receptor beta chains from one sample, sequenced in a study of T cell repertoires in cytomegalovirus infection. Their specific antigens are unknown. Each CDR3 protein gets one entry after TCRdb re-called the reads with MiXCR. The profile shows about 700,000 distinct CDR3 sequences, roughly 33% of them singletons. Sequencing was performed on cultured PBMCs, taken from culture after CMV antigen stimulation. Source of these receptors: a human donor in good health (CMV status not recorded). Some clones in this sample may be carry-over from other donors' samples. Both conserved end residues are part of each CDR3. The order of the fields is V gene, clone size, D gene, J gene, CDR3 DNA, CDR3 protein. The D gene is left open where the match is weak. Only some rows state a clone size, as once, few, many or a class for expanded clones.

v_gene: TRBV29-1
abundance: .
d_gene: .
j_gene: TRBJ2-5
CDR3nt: TGCAGCGTTGAAGGGGACCTAAGGGGCCAAGAGACCCAGTACTTC
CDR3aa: CSVEGDLRGQETQYF

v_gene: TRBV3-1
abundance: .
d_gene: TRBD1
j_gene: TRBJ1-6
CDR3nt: TGTGCCAGCAGCCAAGATTCCGGGACAGGGTCACCCCTCCACTTT
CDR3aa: CASSQDSGTGSPLHF

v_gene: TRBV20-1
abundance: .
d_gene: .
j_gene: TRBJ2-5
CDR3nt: TGCAGTGCTCTCTCGGGCTACGGACGGACCCAGTACTTC
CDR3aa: CSALSGYGRTQYF

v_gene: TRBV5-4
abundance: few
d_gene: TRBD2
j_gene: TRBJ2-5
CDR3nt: TGTGCCAGCAGCTTGTCAGGGACTAGAGAAGAGACCCAGTACTTC
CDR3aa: CASSLSGTREETQYF

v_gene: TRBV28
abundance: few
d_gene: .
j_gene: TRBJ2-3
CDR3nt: TGTGCCAGCAACGGCGGGGATGTAGATACGCAGTATTTT
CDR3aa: CASNGGDVDTQYF

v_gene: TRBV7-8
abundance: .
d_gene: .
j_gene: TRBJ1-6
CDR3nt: TGTGCCAGCAGCTTAGATTTGGGGGATTCACCCCTCCACTTT
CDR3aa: CASSLDLGDSPLHF

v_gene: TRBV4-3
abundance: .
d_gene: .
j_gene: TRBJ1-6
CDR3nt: TGCGCCAGCAGCCAAGACGTAGGGACTTCACCCCTCCACTTT
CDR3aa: CASSQDVGTSPLHF

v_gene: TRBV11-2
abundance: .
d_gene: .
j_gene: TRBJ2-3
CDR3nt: TGTGCCAGCAGCTTAGCTCTGGACGTCTATCGCACAGATACGCAGTATTTT
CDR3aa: CASSLALDVYRTDTQYF

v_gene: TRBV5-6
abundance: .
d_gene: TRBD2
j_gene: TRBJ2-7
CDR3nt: TGTGCCAGCTCAACGGGGACTAGCGGGAGGAGCTCCTACGAGCAGTACTTC
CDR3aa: CASSTGTSGRSSYEQYF

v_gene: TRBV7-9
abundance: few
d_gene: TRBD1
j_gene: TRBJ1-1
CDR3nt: TGTGCCAGCAGCTCCGGACAGGGGTACACTGAAGCTTTCTTT
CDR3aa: CASSSGQGYTEAFF

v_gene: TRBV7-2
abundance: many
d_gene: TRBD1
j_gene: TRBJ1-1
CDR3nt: TGTGCCAGCAGCTTTCGACAGGGGGGTGGGACTGAAGCTTTCTTT
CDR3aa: CASSFRQGGGTEAFF

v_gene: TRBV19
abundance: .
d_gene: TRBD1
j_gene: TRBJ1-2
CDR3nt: TGTGCCAGTAGTGCCGACAGGGGGGCTGGTGGCTACACCTTC
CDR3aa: CASSADRGAGGYTF

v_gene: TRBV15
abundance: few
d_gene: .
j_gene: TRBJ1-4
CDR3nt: TGTGCCACCAGCAGAGGACAGGTAGCTAATGAAAAACTGTTTTTT
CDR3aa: CATSRGQVANEKLFF

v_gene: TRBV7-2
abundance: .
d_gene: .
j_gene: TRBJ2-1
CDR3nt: TGTGCCAGCAGCTTAAGTTCGGGGGGCCCCTACAATGAGCAGTTCTTC
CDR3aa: CASSLSSGGPYNEQFF

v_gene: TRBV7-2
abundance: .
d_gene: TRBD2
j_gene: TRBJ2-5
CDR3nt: TGTGCCAGCAGCCGCGGGGGGGGGGCACAAGAGACCCAGTACTTC
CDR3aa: CASSRGGGAQETQYF

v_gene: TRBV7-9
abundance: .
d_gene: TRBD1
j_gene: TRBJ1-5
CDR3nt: TGTGCCAGCAGCCTAGTGGGACAGGAGAATCAGCCCCAGCATTTT
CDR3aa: CASSLVGQENQPQHF

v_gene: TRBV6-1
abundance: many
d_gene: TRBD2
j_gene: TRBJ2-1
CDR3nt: TGTGCCAGCAGGCCGGGGGGCTACAATGAGCAGTTCTTC
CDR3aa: CASRPGGYNEQFF

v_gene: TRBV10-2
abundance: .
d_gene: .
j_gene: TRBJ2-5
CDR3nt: TGCGCCAGCAGCCCCGGGATAAAGACCCAGTACTTC
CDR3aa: CASSPGIKTQYF

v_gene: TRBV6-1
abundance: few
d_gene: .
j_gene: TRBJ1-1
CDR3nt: TGTGCCAGCAGTCCAACGGGGGAGACTGAAGCTTTCTTT
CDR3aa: CASSPTGETEAFF

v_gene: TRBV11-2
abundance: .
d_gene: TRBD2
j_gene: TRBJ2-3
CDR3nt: TGTGCCAGCAGCTTAGATATGGGACTAGTCACAGATACGCAGTATTTT
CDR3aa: CASSLDMGLVTDTQYF

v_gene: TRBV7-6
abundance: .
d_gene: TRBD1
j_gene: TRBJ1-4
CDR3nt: TGTGCCAGCAGCGATCTGAAACAGGGGGCGTATGAAAAACTGTTTTTT
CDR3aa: CASSDLKQGAYEKLFF